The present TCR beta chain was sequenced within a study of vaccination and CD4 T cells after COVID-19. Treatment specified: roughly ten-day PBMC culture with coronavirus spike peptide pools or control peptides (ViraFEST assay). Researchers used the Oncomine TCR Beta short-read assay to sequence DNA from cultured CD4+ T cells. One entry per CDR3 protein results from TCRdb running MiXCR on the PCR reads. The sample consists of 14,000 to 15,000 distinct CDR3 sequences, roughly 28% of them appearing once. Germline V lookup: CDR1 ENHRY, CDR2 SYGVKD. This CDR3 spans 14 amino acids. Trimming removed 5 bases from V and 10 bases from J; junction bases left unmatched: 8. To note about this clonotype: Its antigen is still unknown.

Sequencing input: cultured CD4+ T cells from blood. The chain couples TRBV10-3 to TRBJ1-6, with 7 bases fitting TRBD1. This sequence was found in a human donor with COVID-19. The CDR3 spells CAISTDRNGSPLHF. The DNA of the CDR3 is TGTGCCATCAGTACGGACAGGAACGGGTCACCCCTCCACTTT.